This TCR beta chain was retrieved from a study of blood T cell repertoires in COVID-19. Looking at the study overall: Material from acute and convalescent COVID-19 was sourced from the United States, Italy and Spain.

Trimming took off 3 bases at V and 1 base at J, with 12 bases between the two ends. The germline CDR1 and CDR2 sequences are MGHDK and SYGVNS. CDR3 length: 15 residues. Under the authors' procedure: Estimated nucleated cell counts came from reference gene primer amplification. The method was immunoSEQ multiplex PCR; TCRdb's version includes in-frame clones alone and lacks a portion of them. The DNA was the basis for D and trimming; V, J and clone size are from that table. The sample holds over 110,000 clones, under 90% seen once. The clonotype originates from a human donor in a cohort sampled during active COVID-19. J is TRBJ1-1 and V is TRBV25-1; D is perhaps TRBD1 (5 bases). Sequencing input: peripheral blood. This chain's CDR3 is CASSDPGRGNTEAFF. DNA for the CDR3: TGTGCCAGCAGTGATCCTGGAAGGGGGAACACTGAAGCTTTCTTT.